This TCR beta chain is drawn from a study of T-cell memory formation after mild COVID-19. On the study more broadly: The study found TCR clusters largely donor specific.

One entry per CDR3 protein, called by TCRdb with MiXCR from the 5' RACE reads. Here the sample spans about 180,000 distinct CDR3 sequences, approximately 17% being singletons. With respect to this clonotype: What it binds is not known.

V dropped 6 bases and J dropped 4 bases, with 12 bases sitting between them. The CDR3 consists of 14 residues. The germline V gene has CDR1 SNHLY and CDR2 FYNNEI. Study findings and constraints: Researchers found some responding clones in pre-infection memory, a sign that cross-reactive memory joined.

The sample comprised PBMCs or a T cell subset sorted from them (not recorded which). The J gene is TRBJ2-2, the V gene TRBV2; D might be TRBD1 (6 bases). This TCR derives from a man between 18 and 35 years old who had mild COVID-19 (a few samples of this study predate the infection). Cell type and time point are not known. CDR3 loop: CASRVGTSTGELFF. Written as DNA, the CDR3 is TGTGCCAGCAGAGTCGGGACATCCACCGGGGAGCTGTTTTTT.